The clone carrying this TCR beta chain counts as medium-sized (0.01 to 0.1%). Antigen specificity is unknown. The length of the CDR3 is 16 residues. Trimming shortened V by 2 bases and J by 0 bases, and 9 bases separated the two germline ends. Germline assignment: CDR1 SGHNT and CDR2 YYREEE (reference sequence). The data were taken from a study of lung T cells in sarcoidosis with Löfgren's syndrome. Study at large: Repertoire analyses centered on Löfgren's syndrome patients.

One entry per CDR3 protein, called by TCRdb with MiXCR from the reads. The data contain 1,500 to 2,000 distinct CDR3 sequences, around 28% of them singletons. Study-level findings and limits: These T cells possibly recognize a putative, unidentified sarcoidosis-associated antigen. Versus controls, Löfgren's syndrome patients reportedly showed TRAV12-1 and TRBV2 as most expanded.

The material sequenced was CD4+ T cells from bronchoalveolar lavage. This TCR derives from a human donor with sarcoidosis (Löfgren's syndrome or another form), or a control subject (not recorded which). This chain connects TRBV5-4 to TRBJ2-6; D uncertain. The CDR3 DNA sequence: TGTGCCAGCAGCTTAGCAGCTTCCTCTGGGGCCAACGTCCTGACTTTC. Amino acid sequence: CASSLAASSGANVLTF.